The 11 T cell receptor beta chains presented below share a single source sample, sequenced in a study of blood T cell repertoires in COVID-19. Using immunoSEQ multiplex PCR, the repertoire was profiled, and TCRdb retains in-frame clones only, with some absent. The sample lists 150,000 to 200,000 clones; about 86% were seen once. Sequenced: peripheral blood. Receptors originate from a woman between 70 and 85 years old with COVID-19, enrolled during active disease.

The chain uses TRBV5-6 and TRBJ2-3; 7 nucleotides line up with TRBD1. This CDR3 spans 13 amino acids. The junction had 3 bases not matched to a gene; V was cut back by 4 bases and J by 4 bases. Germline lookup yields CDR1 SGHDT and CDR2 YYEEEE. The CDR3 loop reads CASSRQGPDTQYF. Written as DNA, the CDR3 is TGTGCCAGCAGCCGACAGGGCCCAGATACGCAGTATTTT.

CDR3 bases: TGTGCCAGCAGCCCCGAGGGTCACGGCTACACCTTC. This codes for CASSPEGHGYTF. The chain carries TRBV3-1 (or the pseudogene TRBV3-2) and TRBJ1-2; D not resolved. Per the germline V gene, CDR1 is LGHDT and CDR2 is YNNKEL (reference sequence). Deletions cut 4 bases from V and 8 bases from J, with 11 bases between. The CDR3 is 12 residues long.

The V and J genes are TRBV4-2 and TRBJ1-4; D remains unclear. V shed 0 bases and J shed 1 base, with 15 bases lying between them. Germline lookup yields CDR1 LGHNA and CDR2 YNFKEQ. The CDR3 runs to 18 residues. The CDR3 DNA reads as TGTGCCAGCAGCCAAGAATCAGGCTGGGGAGTAACTAATGAAAAACTGTTTTTT. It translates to CASSQESGWGVTNEKLFF.

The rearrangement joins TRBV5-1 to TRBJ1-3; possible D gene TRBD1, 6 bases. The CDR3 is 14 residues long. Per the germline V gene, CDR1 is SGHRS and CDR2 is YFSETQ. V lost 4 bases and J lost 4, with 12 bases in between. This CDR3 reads CASSPSDRGNTIYF. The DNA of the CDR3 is TGCGCCAGCAGCCCGTCCGACAGGGGAAACACCATATATTTT.

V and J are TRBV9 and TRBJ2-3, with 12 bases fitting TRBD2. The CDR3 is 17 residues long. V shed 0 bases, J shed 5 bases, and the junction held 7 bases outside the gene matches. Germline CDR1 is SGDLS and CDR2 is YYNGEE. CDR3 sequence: CASSVASGGAGVDTQYF. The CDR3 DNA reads TGTGCCAGCAGCGTAGCTAGCGGGGGGGCCGGGGTAGATACGCAGTATTTT.

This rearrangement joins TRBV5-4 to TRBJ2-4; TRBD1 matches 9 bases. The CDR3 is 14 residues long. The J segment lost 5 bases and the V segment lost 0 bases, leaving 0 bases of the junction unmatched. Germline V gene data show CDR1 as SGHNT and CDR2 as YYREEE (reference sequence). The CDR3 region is CASSLDRGQNIQYF. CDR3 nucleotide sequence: TGTGCCAGCAGCTTGGACAGGGGGCAAAACATTCAGTACTTC.

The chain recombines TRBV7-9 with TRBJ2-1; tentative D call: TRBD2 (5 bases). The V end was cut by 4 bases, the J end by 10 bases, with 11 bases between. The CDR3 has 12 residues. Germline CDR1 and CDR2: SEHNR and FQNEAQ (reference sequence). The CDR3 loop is CASSSLAKEQFF. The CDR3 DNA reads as TGTGCCAGCAGCTCCCTAGCAAAGGAGCAGTTCTTC.

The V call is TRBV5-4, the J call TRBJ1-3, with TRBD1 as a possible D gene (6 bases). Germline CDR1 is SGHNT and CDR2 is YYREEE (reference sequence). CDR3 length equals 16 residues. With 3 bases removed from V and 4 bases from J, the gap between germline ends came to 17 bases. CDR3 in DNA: TGTGCCAGCAGCTGGGGGCCCGTTATAGCAGGAAACACCATATATTTT. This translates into CASSWGPVIAGNTIYF.

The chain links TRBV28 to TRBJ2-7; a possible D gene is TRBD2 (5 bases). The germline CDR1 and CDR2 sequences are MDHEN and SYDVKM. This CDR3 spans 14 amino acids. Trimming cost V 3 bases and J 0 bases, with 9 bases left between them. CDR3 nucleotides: TGTGCCAGCAGTTTTCTGGGGAGCTCCTACGAGCAGTACTTC. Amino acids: CASSFLGSSYEQYF.

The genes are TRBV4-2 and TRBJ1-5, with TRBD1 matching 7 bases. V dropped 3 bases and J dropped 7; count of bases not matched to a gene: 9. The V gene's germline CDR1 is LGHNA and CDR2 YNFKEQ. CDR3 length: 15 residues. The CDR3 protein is CASSQPGQSLQPQHF. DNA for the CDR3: TGTGCCAGCAGCCAGCCGGGACAGAGCCTACAGCCCCAGCATTTT.

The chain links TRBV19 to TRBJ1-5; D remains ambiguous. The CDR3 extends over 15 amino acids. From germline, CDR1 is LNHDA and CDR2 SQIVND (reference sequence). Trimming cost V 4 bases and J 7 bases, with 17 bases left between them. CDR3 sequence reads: CASSSDGGKGQPQHF. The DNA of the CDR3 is TGTGCCAGTAGTAGTGACGGAGGGAAGGGACAGCCCCAGCATTTT.